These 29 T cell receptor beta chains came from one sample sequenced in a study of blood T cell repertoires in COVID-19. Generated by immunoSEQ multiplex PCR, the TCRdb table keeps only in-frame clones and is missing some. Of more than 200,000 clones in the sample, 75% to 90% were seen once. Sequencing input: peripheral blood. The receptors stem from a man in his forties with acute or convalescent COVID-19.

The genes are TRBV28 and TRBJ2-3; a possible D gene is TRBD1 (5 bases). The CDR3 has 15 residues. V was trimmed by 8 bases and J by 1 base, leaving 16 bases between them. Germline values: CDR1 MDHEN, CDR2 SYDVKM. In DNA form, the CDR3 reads TGTGCCAGCGGCCAGGATGCGACAGGCACAGATACGCAGTATTTT. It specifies CASGQDATGTDTQYF.

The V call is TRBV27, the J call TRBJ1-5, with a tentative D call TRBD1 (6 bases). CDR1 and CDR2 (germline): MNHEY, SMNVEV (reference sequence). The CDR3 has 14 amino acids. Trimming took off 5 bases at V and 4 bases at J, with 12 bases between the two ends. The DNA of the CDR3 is TGTGCCAGCAGTAGTCCGGGACAAAATCAGCCCCAGCATTTT. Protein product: CASSSPGQNQPQHF.

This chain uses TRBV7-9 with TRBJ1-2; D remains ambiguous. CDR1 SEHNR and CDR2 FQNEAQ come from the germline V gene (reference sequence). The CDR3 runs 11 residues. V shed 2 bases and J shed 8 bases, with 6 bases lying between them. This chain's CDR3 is CASSLIQGYTF. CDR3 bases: TGTGCCAGCAGCTTAATACAGGGCTACACCTTC.

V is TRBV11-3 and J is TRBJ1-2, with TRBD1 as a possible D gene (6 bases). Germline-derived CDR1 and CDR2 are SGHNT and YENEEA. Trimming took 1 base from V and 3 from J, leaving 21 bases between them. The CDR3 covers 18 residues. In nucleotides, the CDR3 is TGTGCCAGCAGCTTAGCGGACCGTGATCCCAGGGGCCACTATGGCTACACCTTC. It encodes CASSLADRDPRGHYGYTF. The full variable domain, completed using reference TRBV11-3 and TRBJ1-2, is EAGVVQSPRYKIIEKKQPVAFWCNPISGHNTLYWYLQNLGQGPELLIRYENEEAVDDSQLPKDRFSAERLKGVDSTLKIQPAELGDSAVYLCASSLADRDPRGHYGYTFGSGTRLTVV.

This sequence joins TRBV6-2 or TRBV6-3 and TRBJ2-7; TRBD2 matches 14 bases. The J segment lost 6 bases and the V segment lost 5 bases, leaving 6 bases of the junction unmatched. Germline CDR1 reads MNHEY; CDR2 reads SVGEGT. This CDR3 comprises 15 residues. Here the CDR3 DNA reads TGTGCCAGCAGTCGGGGACTAGCGGGAGTCGTCGAGCAGTACTTC. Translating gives CASSRGLAGVVEQYF.

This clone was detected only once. CDR3 sequence: CASSQDGHNYGYTF. As DNA, the CDR3 is TGCGCCAGCAGCCAAGACGGACATAACTATGGCTACACCTTC. The J gene is TRBJ1-2, the V gene TRBV4-3, with TRBD1 as a possible D gene (5 bases). Germline values: CDR1 LGHNA, CDR2 YSLEER. Trimming shortened V by 0 bases and J by 1 base, and 6 bases separated the two germline ends. This CDR3 is built from 14 residues.

The DNA of the CDR3 is TGTGCCAGCAGTGGTGGGTTTATTCTCCTCGCCCAGGGCACCGGGGAGCTGTTTTTT. Translated, it gives CASSGGFILLAQGTGELFF. This sequence joins TRBV27 and TRBJ2-2; D perhaps matches TRBD1 (5 bases). Trimming removed 5 bases from V and 4 bases from J, with 26 bases in between. The CDR3 is 19 amino acids. Germline lookup yields CDR1 MNHEY and CDR2 SMNVEV (reference sequence).

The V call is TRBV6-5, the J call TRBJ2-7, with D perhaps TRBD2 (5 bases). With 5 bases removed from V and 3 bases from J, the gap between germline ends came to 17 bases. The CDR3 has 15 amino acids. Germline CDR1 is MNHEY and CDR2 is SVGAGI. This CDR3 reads CASSLREHSNYEQYF. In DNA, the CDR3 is TGTGCCAGCAGTCTACGGGAACACAGCAACTACGAGCAGTACTTC.

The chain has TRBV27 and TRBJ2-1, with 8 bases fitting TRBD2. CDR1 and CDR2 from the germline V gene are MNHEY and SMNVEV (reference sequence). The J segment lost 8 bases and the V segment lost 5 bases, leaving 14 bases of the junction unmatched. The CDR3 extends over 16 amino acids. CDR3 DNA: TGTGCCAGCAGTACATCAATAGCGGGATATTTAGATGAGCAGTTCTTC. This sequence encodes CASSTSIAGYLDEQFF.

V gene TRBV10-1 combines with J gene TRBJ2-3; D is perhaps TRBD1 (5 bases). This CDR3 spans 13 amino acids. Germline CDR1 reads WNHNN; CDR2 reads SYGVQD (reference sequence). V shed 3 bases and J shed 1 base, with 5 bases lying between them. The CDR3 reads CASSEGGTDTQYF. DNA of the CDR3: TGCGCCAGCAGTGAAGGGGGCACAGATACGCAGTATTTT.

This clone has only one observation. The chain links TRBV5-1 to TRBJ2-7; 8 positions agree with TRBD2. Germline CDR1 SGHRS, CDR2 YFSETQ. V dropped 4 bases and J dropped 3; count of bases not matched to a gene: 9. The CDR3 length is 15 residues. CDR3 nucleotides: TGCGCCAGCAGCCTTATAGCGGGGCCCCACTACGAGCAGTACTTC. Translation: CASSLIAGPHYEQYF.

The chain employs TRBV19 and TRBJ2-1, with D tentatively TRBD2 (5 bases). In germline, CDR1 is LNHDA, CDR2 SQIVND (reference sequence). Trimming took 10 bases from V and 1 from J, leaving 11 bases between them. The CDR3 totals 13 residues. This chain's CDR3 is CAISESSYNEQFF. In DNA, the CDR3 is TGTGCCATTAGCGAGAGTTCCTACAATGAGCAGTTCTTC.

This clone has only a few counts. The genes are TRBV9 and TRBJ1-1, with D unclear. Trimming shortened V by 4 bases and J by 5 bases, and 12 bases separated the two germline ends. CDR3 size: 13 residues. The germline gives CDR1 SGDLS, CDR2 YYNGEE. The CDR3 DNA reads TGTGCCAGCAGCCCGCGGCCTGCGACTGAAGCTTTCTTT. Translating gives CASSPRPATEAFF.

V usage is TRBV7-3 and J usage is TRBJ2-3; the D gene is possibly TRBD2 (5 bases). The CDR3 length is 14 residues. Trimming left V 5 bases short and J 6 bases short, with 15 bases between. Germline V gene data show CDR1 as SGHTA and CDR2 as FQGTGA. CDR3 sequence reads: CASSPMSGTDTQYF. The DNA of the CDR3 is TGTGCCAGCAGCCCAATGTCGGGAACGGATACGCAGTATTTT.

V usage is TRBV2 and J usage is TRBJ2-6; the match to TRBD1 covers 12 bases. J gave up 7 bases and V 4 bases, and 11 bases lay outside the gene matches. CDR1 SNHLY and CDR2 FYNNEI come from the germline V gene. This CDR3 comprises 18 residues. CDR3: CASSGDRGLTRLANVLTF. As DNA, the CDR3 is TGTGCCAGCAGTGGGGACAGGGGGCTTACTAGGCTTGCCAACGTCCTGACTTTC.

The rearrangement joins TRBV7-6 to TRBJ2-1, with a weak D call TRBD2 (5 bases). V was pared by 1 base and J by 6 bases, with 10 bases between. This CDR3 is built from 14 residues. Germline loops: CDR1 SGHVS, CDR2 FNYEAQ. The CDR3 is CASSLGASSNEQFF. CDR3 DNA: TGTGCCAGCAGCTTAGGGGCTAGCTCCAATGAGCAGTTCTTC. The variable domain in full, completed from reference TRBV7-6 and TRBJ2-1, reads GAGVSQSPRYKVTKRGQDVALRCDPISGHVSLYWYRQALGQGPEFLTYFNYEAQQDKSGLPNDRFSAERPEGSISTLTIQRTEQRDSAMYRCASSLGASSNEQFFGPGTRLTVL.

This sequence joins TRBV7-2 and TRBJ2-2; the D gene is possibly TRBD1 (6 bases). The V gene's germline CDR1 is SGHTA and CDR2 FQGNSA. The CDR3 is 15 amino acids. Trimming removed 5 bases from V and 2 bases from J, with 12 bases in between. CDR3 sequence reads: CASSTQQGNTGELFF. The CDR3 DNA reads TGTGCCAGCAGCACACAACAGGGTAACACCGGGGAGCTGTTTTTT.

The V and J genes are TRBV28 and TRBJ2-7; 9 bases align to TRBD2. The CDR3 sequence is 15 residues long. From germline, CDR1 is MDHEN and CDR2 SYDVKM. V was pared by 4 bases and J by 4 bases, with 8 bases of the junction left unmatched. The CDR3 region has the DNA TGTGCCAGCAGTTCATCTAGCGGGACCACATACGAGCAGTACTTC. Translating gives CASSSSSGTTYEQYF.

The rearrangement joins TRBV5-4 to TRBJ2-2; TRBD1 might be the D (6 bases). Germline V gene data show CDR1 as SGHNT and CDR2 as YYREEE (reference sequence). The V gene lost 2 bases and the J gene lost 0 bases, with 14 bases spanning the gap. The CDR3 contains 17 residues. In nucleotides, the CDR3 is TGTGCCAGCAGCTTTGGGGGCGCCCAGACGAACACCGGGGAGCTGTTTTTT. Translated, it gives CASSFGGAQTNTGELFF.

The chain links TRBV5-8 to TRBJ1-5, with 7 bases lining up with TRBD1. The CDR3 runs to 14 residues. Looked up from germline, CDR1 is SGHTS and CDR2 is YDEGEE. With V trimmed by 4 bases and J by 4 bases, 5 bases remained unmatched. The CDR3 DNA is TGTGCCAGCAGCAAGGGACAGAGTAATCAGCCCCAGCATTTT. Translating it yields CASSKGQSNQPQHF.

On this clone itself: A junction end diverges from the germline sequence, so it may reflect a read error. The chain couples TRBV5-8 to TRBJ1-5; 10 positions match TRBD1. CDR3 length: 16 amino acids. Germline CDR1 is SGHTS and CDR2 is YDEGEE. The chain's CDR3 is CASSRDRGGNNQPQHF. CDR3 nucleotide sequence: TGTGCCAGCAGCCGGGACAGGGGAGGTAACAATCAACCCCAGCATTTT.

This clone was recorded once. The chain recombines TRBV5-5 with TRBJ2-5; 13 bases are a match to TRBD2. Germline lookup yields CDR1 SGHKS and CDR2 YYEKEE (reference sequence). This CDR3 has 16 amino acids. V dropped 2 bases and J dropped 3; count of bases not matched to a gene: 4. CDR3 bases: TGTGCCAGCAGCTTTTGGACTAGCGGGGGAAAAGAGACCCAGTACTTC. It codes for CASSFWTSGGKETQYF.

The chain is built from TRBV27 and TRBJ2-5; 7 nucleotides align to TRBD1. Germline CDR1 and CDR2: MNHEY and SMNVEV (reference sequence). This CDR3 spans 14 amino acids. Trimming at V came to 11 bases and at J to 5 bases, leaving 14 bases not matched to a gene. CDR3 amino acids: CASRELGGQETQYF. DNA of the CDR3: TGTGCCTCCCGCGAGTTAGGGGGCCAGGAGACCCAGTACTTC.

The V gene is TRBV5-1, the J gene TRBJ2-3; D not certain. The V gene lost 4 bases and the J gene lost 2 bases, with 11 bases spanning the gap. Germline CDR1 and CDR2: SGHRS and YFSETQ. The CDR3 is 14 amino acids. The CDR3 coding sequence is TGCGCCAGCAGCACCCAACCAGACACAGATACGCAGTATTTT. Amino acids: CASSTQPDTDTQYF.

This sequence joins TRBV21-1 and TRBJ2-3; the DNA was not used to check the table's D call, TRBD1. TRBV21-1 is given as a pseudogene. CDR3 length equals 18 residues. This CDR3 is CASSKRWGPLVWADTQYF. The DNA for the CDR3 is TGTGCCAGCAGCAAAAGATGGGGGCCCCTGGTTTGGGCAGATACGCAGTATTTT.

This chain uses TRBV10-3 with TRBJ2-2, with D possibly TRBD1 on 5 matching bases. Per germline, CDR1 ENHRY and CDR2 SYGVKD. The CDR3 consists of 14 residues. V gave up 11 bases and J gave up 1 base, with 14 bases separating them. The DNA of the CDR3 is TGTGCCGGGCAGGCAGGGTTGAACACCGGGGAGCTGTTTTTT. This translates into CAGQAGLNTGELFF.

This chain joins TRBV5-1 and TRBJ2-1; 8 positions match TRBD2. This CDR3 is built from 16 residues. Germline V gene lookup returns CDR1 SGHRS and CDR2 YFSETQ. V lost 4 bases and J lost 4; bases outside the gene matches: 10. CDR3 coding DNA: TGCGCCAGCAGCCCAACTAGCGGAGACTCTTACAATGAGCAGTTCTTC. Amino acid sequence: CASSPTSGDSYNEQFF. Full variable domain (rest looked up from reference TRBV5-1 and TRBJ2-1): KAGVTQTPRYLIKTRGQQVTLSCSPISGHRSVSWYQQTPGQGLQFLFEYFSETQRNKGNFPGRFSGRQFSNSRSEMNVSTLELGDSALYLCASSPTSGDSYNEQFFGPGTRLTVL.

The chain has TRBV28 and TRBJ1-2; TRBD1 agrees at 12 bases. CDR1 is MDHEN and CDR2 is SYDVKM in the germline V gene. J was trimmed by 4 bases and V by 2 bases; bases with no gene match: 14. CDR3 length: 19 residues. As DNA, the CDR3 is TGTGCCAGCAGTTTAGATGGGACAGGGGGCATGGGTAGCGGCTATGGCTACACCTTC. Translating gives CASSLDGTGGMGSGYGYTF.

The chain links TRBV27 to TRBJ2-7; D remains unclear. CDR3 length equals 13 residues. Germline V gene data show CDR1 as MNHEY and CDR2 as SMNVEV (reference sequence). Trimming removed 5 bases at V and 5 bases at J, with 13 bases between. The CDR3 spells CASSPMRIDEQYF. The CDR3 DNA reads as TGTGCCAGCAGTCCCATGCGTATCGACGAGCAGTACTTC.